Listed here are 10 T cell receptor beta chains from one sample, sequenced in a study of Ad26.COV2.S vaccination and SARS-CoV-2 variants. Described treatment: about 20 received Ad26.COV2.S at low or high dose, single or two shots; 5 received placebo; per-sample allocation not given. Following the first vaccine or placebo injection, samples were taken on day 63. Repertoires were generated with immunoSEQ multiplex PCR, while TCRdb's copy carries only in-frame clones and drops some. The sample gives about 450,000 clones, approximately 89% of which show up once; approximately 2.5% is in the top ten. The sequencing here drew on peripheral blood, taken in a trial of Ad26.COV2.S vaccine versus placebo. These receptors were obtained from a person aged 18 to 65 who received the Ad26.COV2.S COVID-19 vaccine or a placebo.

The chain joins TRBV3-1 (or the pseudogene TRBV3-2) to TRBJ2-1, with a possible D match to TRBD1 (5 bases). V was shortened by 5 bases and J by 4 bases, with 15 bases between the two germline ends. The CDR3 runs to 15 residues. Germline CDR1 and CDR2: LGHDT and YNNKEL (reference sequence). CDR3 sequence (DNA): TGTGCCAGCAGCAAGGACACTCCGACGTACAATGAGCAGTTCTTC. This encodes CASSKDTPTYNEQFF.

The chain couples TRBV15 to TRBJ2-1, with TRBD2 identical over 7 bases. The length of the CDR3 is 19 residues. Germline V gene sequence: CDR1 LNHNV, CDR2 YYDKDF (reference sequence). V shed 4 bases and J 0 bases; nucleotides not matched to a gene: 15. Here the CDR3 DNA reads TGTGCCACCAGCACTTACCGGGCTAGCGGATGGAGCTCCTACAATGAGCAGTTCTTC. Protein: CATSTYRASGWSSYNEQFF.

The J gene is TRBJ2-5, the V gene TRBV6-6; no clear D. Trimming stripped 5 bases from V and 3 bases from J, with 4 bases between. In germline, CDR1 is MNHNY, CDR2 SVGAGI (reference sequence). The length of the CDR3 is 11 residues. For the CDR3, the DNA is TGTGCCAGCAGTACAGAAGAGACCCAGTACTTC. The encoded protein is CASSTEETQYF.

The chain links TRBV18 to TRBJ1-6; D is ambiguous. Germline CDR1 KGHSH, CDR2 LQKENI. This CDR3 has 16 amino acids. Trimming took off 0 bases at V and 8 bases at J, with 14 bases between the two ends. The CDR3 sequence is CASSPPEHTGDSPLHF. The CDR3 DNA reads as TGTGCCAGCTCACCACCGGAACACACTGGGGATTCACCCCTCCACTTT.

This chain uses TRBV24-1 with TRBJ1-1; D is perhaps TRBD1 (5 bases). Germline-derived CDR1 and CDR2 are KGHDR and SFDVKD. V lost 3 bases and J 6 bases, leaving 13 bases between the germline ends. The CDR3 has 14 residues. CDR3 protein: CATSDPGRGAEAFF. The CDR3 bases are TGTGCCACCAGTGATCCGGGGAGAGGGGCTGAAGCTTTCTTT.

V usage is TRBV5-1 and J usage is TRBJ2-3; D may be TRBD1 or TRBD2 (5 bases each). The germline V gene encodes CDR1 SGHRS and CDR2 YFSETQ. The CDR3 extends over 15 amino acids. V lost 3 bases and J lost 3, with 14 bases in between. CDR3 bases: TGCGCCAGCAGCTATTCAGGGAGAGGTACAGATACGCAGTATTTT. Translating gives CASSYSGRGTDTQYF.

The chain couples TRBV11-3 to TRBJ2-5; D gene unclear. CDR1 SGHNT and CDR2 YENEEA come from the germline V gene. Trimming left V 5 bases short and J 4 bases short, with 17 bases between. The CDR3 extends over 15 amino acids. The CDR3 here is CASSPSVGWSETQYF. The CDR3 coding sequence is TGTGCCAGCAGCCCGAGTGTGGGGTGGTCAGAGACCCAGTACTTC.

V is TRBV4-3 and J is TRBJ1-1; 8 bases line up with TRBD1. V dropped 4 bases and J dropped 1; count of bases not matched to a gene: 11. The CDR3 totals 17 residues. The V gene's germline CDR1 is LGHNA and CDR2 YSLEER. The CDR3 DNA follows: TGCGCCAGCAGCCTTCTACATCCCGGGACAGGGAACACTGAAGCTTTCTTT. This translates into CASSLLHPGTGNTEAFF.

Written as DNA, the CDR3 is TGTGCCAGCAGCGTAGCGGGGTGGGCGGTGAACACCGGGGAGCTGTTTTTT. Its protein product is CASSVAGWAVNTGELFF. This chain links TRBV9 with TRBJ2-2; D is perhaps TRBD2 (5 bases). The CDR3 length is 17 residues. V lost 0 bases and J lost 1, with 13 bases in between. Germline-derived CDR1 and CDR2 are SGDLS and YYNGEE.

The chain combines TRBV13 with TRBJ1-6; D is uncertain. The V and J ends lost 0 bases and 4 bases respectively, with 10 bases between them. The CDR3 covers 16 residues. Germline V gives CDR1 PRHDT, CDR2 FYEKMQ (reference sequence). The CDR3 DNA reads as TGTGCCAGCAGCTTAGGCCTTAGGGATTATAATTCACCCCTCCACTTT. Protein: CASSLGLRDYNSPLHF.